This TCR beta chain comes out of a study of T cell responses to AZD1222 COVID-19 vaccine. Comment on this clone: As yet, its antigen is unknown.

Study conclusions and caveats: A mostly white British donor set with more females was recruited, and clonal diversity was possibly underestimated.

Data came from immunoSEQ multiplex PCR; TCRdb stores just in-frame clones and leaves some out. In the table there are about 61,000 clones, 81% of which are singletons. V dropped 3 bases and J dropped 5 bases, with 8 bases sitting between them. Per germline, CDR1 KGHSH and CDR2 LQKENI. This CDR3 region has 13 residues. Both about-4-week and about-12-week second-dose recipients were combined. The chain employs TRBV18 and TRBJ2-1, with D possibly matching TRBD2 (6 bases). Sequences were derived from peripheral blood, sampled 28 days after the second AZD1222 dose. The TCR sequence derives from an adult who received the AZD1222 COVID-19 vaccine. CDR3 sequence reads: CASSPGLNNEQFF. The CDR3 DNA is TGTGCCAGCTCACCGGGACTGAACAATGAGCAGTTCTTC.